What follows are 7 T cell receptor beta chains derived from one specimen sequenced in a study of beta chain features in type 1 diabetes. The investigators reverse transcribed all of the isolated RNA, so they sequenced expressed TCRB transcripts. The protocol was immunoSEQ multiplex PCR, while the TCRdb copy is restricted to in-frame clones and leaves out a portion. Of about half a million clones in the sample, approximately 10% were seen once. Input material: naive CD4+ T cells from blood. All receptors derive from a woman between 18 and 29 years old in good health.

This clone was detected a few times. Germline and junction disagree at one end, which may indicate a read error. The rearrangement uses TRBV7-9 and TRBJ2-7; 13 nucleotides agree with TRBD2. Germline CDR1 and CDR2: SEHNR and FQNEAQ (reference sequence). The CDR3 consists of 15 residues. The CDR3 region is CASSQAGTSGMKQYF. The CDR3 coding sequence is TGCGCCAGCAGCCAAGCCGGGACTAGCGGGATGAAGCAGTACTTC.

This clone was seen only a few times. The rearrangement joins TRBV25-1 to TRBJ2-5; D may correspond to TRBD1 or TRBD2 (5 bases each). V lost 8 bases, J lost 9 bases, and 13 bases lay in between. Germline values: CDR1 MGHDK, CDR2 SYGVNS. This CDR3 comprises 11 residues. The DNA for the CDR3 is TGTGCCAGCGGGGGTCGAATGGCCCAGTACTTC. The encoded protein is CASGGRMAQYF.

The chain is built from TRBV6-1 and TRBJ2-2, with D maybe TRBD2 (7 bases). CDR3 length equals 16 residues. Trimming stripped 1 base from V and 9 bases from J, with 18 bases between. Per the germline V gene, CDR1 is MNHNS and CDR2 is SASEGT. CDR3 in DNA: TGTGCCAGCAGTGAAGAACGGCGGGGGCCGCAGCGGGAGCTGTTTTTT. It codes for CASSEERRGPQRELFF.

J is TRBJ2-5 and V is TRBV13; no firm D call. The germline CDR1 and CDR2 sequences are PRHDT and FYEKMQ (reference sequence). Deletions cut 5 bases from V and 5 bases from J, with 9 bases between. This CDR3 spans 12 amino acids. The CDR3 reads CASSRTAETQYF. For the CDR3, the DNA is TGTGCCAGCAGCAGAACGGCGGAGACCCAGTACTTC.

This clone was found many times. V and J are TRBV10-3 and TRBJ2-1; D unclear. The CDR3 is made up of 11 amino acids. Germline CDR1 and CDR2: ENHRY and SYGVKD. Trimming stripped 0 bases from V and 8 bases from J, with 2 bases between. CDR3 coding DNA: TGTGCCATCAGTGAGTCCCATGAGCAGTTCTTC. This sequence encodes CAISESHEQFF.

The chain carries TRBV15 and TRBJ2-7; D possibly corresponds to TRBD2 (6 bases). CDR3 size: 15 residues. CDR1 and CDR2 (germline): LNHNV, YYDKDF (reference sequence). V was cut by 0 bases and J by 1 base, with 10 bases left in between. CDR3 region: CATSRDLGGSYEQYF. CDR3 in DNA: TGTGCCACCAGCAGAGACCTGGGGGGATCCTACGAGCAGTACTTC.

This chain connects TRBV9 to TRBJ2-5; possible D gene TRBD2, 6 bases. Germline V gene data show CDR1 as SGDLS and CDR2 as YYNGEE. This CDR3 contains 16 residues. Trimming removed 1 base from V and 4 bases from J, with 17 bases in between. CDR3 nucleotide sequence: TGTGCCAGCAGCGTAACCCAGACTAGTTATAGAGAGACCCAGTACTTC. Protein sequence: CASSVTQTSYRETQYF. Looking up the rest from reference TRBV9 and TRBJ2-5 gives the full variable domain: DSGVTQTPKHLITATGQRVTLRCSPRSGDLSVYWYQQSLDQGLQFLIQYYNGEERAKGNILERFSAQQFPDLHSELNLSSLELGDSALYFCASSVTQTSYRETQYFGPGTRLLVL.